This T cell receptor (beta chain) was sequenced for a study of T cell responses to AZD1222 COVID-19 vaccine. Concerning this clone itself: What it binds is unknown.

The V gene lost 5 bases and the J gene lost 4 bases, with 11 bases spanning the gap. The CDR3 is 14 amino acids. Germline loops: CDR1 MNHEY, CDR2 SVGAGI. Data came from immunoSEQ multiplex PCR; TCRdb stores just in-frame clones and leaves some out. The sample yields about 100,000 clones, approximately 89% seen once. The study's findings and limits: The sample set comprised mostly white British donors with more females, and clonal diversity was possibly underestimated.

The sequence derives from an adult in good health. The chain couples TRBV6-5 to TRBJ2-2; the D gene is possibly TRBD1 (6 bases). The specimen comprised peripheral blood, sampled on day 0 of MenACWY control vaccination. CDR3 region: CASSHDRSTGELFF. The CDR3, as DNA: TGTGCCAGCAGTCATGACAGGTCCACCGGGGAGCTGTTTTTT.